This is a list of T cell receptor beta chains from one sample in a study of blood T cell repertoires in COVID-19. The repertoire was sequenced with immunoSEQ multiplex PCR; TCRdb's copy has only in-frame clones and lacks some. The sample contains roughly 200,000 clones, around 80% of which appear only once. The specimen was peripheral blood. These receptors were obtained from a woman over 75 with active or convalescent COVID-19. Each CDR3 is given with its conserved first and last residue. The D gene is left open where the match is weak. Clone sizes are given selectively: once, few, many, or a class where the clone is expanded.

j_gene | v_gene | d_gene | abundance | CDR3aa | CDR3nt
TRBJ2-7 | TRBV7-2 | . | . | CASSLGRGYEQYF | TGTGCCAGCAGCTTAGGCAGGGGCTACGAGCAGTACTTC
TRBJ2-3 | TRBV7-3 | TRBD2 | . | CASSSGLARGDTQYF | TGTGCCAGCAGCTCGGGACTAGCCCGAGGAGATACGCAGTATTTT
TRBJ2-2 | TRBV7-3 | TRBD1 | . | CASSQGTGKNTGELFF | TGTGCCAGCAGCCAAGGGACAGGGAAGAACACCGGGGAGCTGTTTTTT
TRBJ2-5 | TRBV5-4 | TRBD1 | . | CASSFSQGAQETQYF | TGTGCCAGCAGCTTTAGTCAGGGGGCCCAAGAGACCCAGTACTTC
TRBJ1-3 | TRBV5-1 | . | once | CASSLLGGRNTIYF | TGCGCCAGCAGCTTGTTAGGCGGGAGAAACACCATATATTTT
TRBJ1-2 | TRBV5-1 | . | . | CASSPNTGNYGYTF | TGCGCCAGCAGCCCTAACACAGGGAACTATGGCTACACCTTC
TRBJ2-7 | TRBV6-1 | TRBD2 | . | CASTSLVGGLEQYF | TGTGCCAGCACCTCTCTGGTCGGGGGGTTGGAGCAGTACTTC
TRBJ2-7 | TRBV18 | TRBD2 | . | CASSPSGLAGGYEQYF | TGTGCCAGCTCACCATCGGGACTAGCGGGGGGCTACGAGCAGTACTTC
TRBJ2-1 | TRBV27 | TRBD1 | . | CASSRQGTGGNEQFF | TGTGCCAGCAGCCGCCAGGGGACAGGGGGCAATGAGCAGTTCTTC
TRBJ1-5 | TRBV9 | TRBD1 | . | CASSTGTGGQPQHF | TGTGCCAGCAGCACCGGGACAGGGGGTCAGCCCCAGCATTTT
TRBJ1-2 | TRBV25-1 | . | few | CASSDPTSVTYGYTF | TGTGCCAGCAGTGACCCCACGAGTGTTACCTATGGCTACACCTTC
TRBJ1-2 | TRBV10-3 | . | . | CAISEVQSAWGYTF | TGTGCCATCAGTGAGGTACAGTCGGCATGGGGCTACACCTTC
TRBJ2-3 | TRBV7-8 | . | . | CASSQQSASDTQYF | TGTGCCAGCAGCCAACAATCCGCTTCAGATACGCAGTATTTT
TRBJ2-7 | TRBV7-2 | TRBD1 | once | CASSLQRTGASYEQYF | TGTGCCAGCAGCTTACAACGGACAGGTGCCTCCTACGAGCAGTACTTC
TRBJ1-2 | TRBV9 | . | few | CASSDPSNYGYTF | TGTGCCAGCAGCGATCCGTCCAACTATGGCTACACCTTC
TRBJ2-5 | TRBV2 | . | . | CASRIDPGGGETQYF | TGTGCCAGCAGGATCGACCCCGGGGGAGGAGAGACCCAGTACTTC
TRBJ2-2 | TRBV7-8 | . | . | CASSLSGVPDTGELFF | TGTGCCAGCAGCTTGTCGGGAGTGCCGGACACCGGGGAGCTGTTTTTT
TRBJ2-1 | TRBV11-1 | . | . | CASSLRDTAYNEQFF | TGTGCCAGCAGCTTACGGGACACCGCCTACAATGAGCAGTTCTTC
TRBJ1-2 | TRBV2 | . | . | CASSGRDWGYTF | TGTGCCAGCAGCGGCAGGGACTGGGGCTACACCTTC
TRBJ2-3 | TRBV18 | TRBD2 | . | CASLPGLAGGSGWTDTQYF | TGTGCCAGTCTACCGGGACTAGCGGGAGGAAGTGGTTGGACAGATACGCAGTATTTT
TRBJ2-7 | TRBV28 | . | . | CASSLFQGGYEQYF | TGTGCCAGCAGTTTATTTCAGGGGGGCTACGAGCAGTACTTC
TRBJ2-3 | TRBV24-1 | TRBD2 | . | CATSEHSGGTDTQYF | TGTGCCACCAGTGAACATAGCGGGGGCACAGATACGCAGTATTTT
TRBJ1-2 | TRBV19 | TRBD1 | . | CASSRDRGFYGYTF | TGTGCCAGTAGTCGGGACAGGGGATTCTATGGCTACACCTTC
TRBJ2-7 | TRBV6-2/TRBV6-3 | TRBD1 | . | CASSYRDRDSYEQYF | TGTGCCAGCAGTTACCGGGACAGGGACTCCTACGAGCAGTACTTC
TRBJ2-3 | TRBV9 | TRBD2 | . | CASSISGTSTDTQYF | TGTGCCAGCAGTATTAGCGGGACTAGCACAGATACGCAGTATTTT
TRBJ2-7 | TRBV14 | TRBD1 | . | CASSPNPGTGVHEQYF | TGTGCCAGCAGCCCCAATCCCGGGACAGGGGTACACGAGCAGTACTTC
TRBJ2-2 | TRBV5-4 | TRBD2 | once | CASKWTSGSMSTGELFF | TGTGCCAGTAAATGGACTAGCGGGAGTATGAGCACCGGGGAGCTGTTTTTT
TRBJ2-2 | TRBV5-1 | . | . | CASSQKGELFF | TGCGCCAGCAGCCAAAAAGGGGAGCTGTTTTTT
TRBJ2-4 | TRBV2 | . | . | CASSEGRIAKNIQYF | TGTGCCAGCAGTGAAGGGAGAATAGCCAAAAACATTCAGTACTTC
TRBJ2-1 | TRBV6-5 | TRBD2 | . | CASSSRLAGEFF | TGTGCCAGCAGTTCCAGACTAGCGGGGGAGTTCTTC
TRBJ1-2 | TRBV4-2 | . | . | CASSQDPRTVNYGYTF | TGTGCCAGCAGCCAAGATCCCCGGACAGTCAACTATGGCTACACCTTC
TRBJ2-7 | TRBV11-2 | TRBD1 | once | CASSPGTGVEQYF | TGTGCCAGCAGCCCGGGGACAGGGGTCGAGCAGTACTTC
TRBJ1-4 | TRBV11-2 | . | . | CASRKGNEKLFF | TGTGCCAGCAGGAAGGGGAATGAAAAACTGTTTTTT
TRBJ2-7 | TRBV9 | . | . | CASSADIKGFEQYF | TGTGCCAGCAGCGCGGACATTAAGGGGTTCGAGCAGTACTTC
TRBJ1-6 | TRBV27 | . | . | CASSAIPHRLGASPLHF | TGTGCCAGCAGTGCCATTCCCCACCGGTTGGGGGCTTCACCCCTCCACTTT
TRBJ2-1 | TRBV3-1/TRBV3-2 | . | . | CASSQEAATEKYYNEQFF | TGTGCCAGCAGCCAAGAGGCAGCCACAGAAAAATACTACAATGAGCAGTTCTTC
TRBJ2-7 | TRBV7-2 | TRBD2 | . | CASSIRLAGGGGEQYF | TGTGCCAGCAGCATCCGACTAGCGGGAGGGGGCGGCGAGCAGTACTTC
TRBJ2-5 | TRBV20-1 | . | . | CSAWRAETQYF | TGCAGTGCCTGGAGAGCTGAGACCCAGTACTTC
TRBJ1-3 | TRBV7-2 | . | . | CASSSITGSGNTIYF | TGTGCCAGCAGCTCGATTACAGGGTCTGGAAACACCATATATTTT
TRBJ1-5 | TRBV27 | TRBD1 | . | CASSRRTGGDQPQHF | TGTGCCAGCAGTCGGCGGACAGGGGGCGATCAGCCCCAGCATTTT
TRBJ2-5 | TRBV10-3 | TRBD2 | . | CAISEDLAGKETQYF | TGTGCCATCAGTGAGGACCTAGCGGGAAAAGAGACCCAGTACTTC
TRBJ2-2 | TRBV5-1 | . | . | CASTGATGSNTGELFF | TGCGCCAGCACAGGTGCTACAGGGTCGAACACCGGGGAGCTGTTTTTT
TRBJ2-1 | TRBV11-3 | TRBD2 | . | CASSHGLAGYNEQFF | TGTGCCAGCAGCCACGGACTAGCGGGGTACAATGAGCAGTTCTTC
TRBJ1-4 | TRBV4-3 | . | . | CASSQDSASYPGKLFF | TGCGCCAGCAGCCAAGATAGTGCCTCATACCCCGGAAAACTGTTTTTT
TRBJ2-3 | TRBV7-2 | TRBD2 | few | CASSDPLALRGADTQYF | TGTGCCAGCAGCGACCCACTAGCGCTACGGGGGGCAGATACGCAGTATTTT
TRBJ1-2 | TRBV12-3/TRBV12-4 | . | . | CASSQQGSYGYTF | TGTGCCAGCAGTCAACAGGGTAGTTATGGCTACACCTTC
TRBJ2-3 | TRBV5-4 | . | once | CASSNGRGADTQYF | TGTGCCAGCAGCAACGGACGGGGAGCAGATACGCAGTATTTT
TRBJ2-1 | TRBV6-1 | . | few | CASSEGRGTYNEQFF | TGTGCCAGCAGTGAGGGCAGAGGGACCTACAATGAGCAGTTCTTC
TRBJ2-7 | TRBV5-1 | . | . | CASSLGGHETYEQYF | TGCGCCAGCAGCTTGGGAGGACACGAGACCTACGAGCAGTACTTC
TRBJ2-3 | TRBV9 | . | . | CASSDTGDTQYF | TGTGCCAGCAGCGATACAGGGGATACGCAGTATTTT
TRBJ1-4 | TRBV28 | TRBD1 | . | CASSFGTGARANEKLFF | TGTGCCAGCAGTTTCGGGACAGGGGCCCGAGCTAATGAAAAACTGTTTTTT
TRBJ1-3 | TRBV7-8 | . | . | CASSSSPPTIGGNTIYF | TGTGCCAGCAGCTCGTCACCCCCGACCATCGGGGGAAACACCATATATTTT
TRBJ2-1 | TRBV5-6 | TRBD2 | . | CASSLSLLAGGYNEQFF | TGTGCCAGCAGCTTGTCCTTACTAGCGGGGGGGTATAATGAGCAGTTCTTC